A single sample gave rise to the 19 T cell receptor beta chains below, sequenced in a study of beta chain features in type 1 diabetes. General study results and limits: In all four CD4+ subsets, TCRB CDR3 length was significantly, moderately reduced in type 1 diabetes.

Sequenced material consisted of expressed TCRB transcripts (all of the isolated RNA was reverse transcribed). TCRdb's table, derived via immunoSEQ multiplex PCR, lists solely in-frame clones and lacks some. Here the sample spans around 53,000 clones, about three fifths being singletons. These TCRs' antigens remain unknown. Sequenced sample: stem cell memory CD4+ T cells from blood. These receptors originate from a woman aged 25 to 39 with type 1 diabetes.

The V call is TRBV5-1, the J call TRBJ2-5; weak D call: TRBD1 (6 bases). The CDR3 contains 13 residues. Trimming left V 5 bases short and J 4 bases short, with 12 bases between. Per the germline V gene, CDR1 is SGHRS and CDR2 is YFSETQ. The DNA for the CDR3 is TGCGCCAGCAGGTCGACAGGAGGAGAGACCCAGTACTTC. Translation gives CASRSTGGETQYF.

The gene calls are TRBV18 and TRBJ1-3; 9 nucleotides align to TRBD1. With V trimmed by 3 bases and J by 0 bases, 9 bases remained unmatched. Germline values: CDR1 KGHSH, CDR2 LQKENI. This CDR3 contains 18 residues. Here the CDR3 DNA reads TGTGCCAGCTCACCGACTCCGGGACAGGGTGCCTCTGGAAACACCATATATTTT. The encoded protein is CASSPTPGQGASGNTIYF.

This clone was found a few times. The chain combines TRBV7-2 with TRBJ2-5, with TRBD2 matching 9 bases. After removal of 5 bases from V and 3 bases from J, the junction contained 4 bases not matched to a gene. This CDR3 has 14 residues. Germline V gene data show CDR1 as SGHTA and CDR2 as FQGNSA. The CDR3 nucleotides read TGTGCCAGCAGCACCCGACTAGCGGAAGAGACCCAGTACTTC. This translates into CASSTRLAEETQYF.

This rearrangement joins TRBV14 to TRBJ2-1, with 9 positions matching TRBD2. With 2 bases clipped from V and 3 bases from J, the junction kept 2 bases outside the gene matches. Germline V gene sequence: CDR1 SGHDN, CDR2 FVKESK. This CDR3 has 15 residues. CDR3 DNA sequence: TGTGCCAGCAGCCAATCGACTAGCGGCTACAATGAGCAGTTCTTC. It translates to CASSQSTSGYNEQFF.

The chain employs TRBV11-2 and TRBJ1-5; D gene ambiguous. V lost 5 bases to trimming and J lost 9 bases, with 14 bases between them. This CDR3 contains 13 residues. Per the germline V gene, CDR1 is SGHAT and CDR2 is FQNNGV. The CDR3: CASSLTRRRPQHF. The CDR3 DNA follows: TGTGCCAGCAGCCTGACCCGCAGGCGGCCCCAGCATTTT.

This chain connects TRBV19 to TRBJ1-2; 7 bases line up with TRBD1. Germline CDR1 and CDR2: LNHDA and SQIVND (reference sequence). The CDR3 spans 14 residues. J was trimmed by 1 base and V by 6 bases; bases with no gene match: 5. CDR3 in amino acids: CASSPTGINYGYTF. In nucleotides, the CDR3 is TGTGCCAGTAGCCCGACAGGGATTAACTATGGCTACACCTTC.

The rearrangement uses TRBV7-9 and TRBJ2-3, with 10 bases identical to TRBD2. The germline V gene encodes CDR1 SEHNR and CDR2 FQNEAQ (reference sequence). J gave up 0 bases and V 7 bases, and 13 bases lay outside the gene matches. The CDR3 runs to 18 residues. The CDR3 DNA reads as TGTGCCAGCACCCCGATGTGGACTAGCGGTGCTAGCACAGATACGCAGTATTTT. It is translated as CASTPMWTSGASTDTQYF.

The rearrangement links TRBV2 to TRBJ2-5; 13 nucleotides match TRBD2. V dropped 6 bases and J dropped 5; count of bases not matched to a gene: 6. Per germline, CDR1 SNHLY and CDR2 FYNNEI. The CDR3 sequence is 15 residues long. CDR3 nucleotides: TGTGCCAGCAGCGGGACTAGCGGGAATCGGGAGACCCAGTACTTC. Amino acids: CASSGTSGNRETQYF.

The J gene is TRBJ2-5, the V gene TRBV12-5; 14 bases line up with TRBD2. With 7 bases clipped from V and 4 bases from J, the junction kept 5 bases outside the gene matches. The CDR3 runs 15 residues. In germline, CDR1 is LGHNT, CDR2 FRNRAP. CDR3 nucleotides: TGTGCTAGTGTTCCCGGGACTAGCGGGAGAGAGACCCAGTACTTC. It specifies CASVPGTSGRETQYF.

The CDR3 reads CASSEPPGANYGYTF. CDR3 nucleotides: TGTGCCAGCAGTGAACCGCCGGGAGCTAACTATGGCTACACCTTC. The V and J genes are TRBV2 and TRBJ1-2; D is ambiguous. Trimming shortened V by 2 bases and J by 0 bases, and 10 bases separated the two germline ends. This CDR3 spans 15 amino acids. CDR1 and CDR2 from the germline V gene are SNHLY and FYNNEI.

The chain carries TRBV28 and TRBJ2-7; the match to TRBD2 covers 8 bases. This CDR3 spans 14 amino acids. Germline V lookup: CDR1 MDHEN, CDR2 SYDVKM. Trimming at V came to 6 bases and at J to 3 bases, leaving 7 bases not matched to a gene. The CDR3 DNA reads TGTGCCAGCAGATCAGGACTAGCAGTCTACGAGCAGTACTTC. It translates to CASRSGLAVYEQYF. The variable domain in full, with the rest retrieved from reference TRBV28 and TRBJ2-7, is DVKVTQSSRYLVKRTGEKVFLECVQDMDHENMFWYRQDPGLGLRLIYFSYDVKMKEKGDIPEGYSVSREKKERFSLILESASTNQTSMYLCASRSGLAVYEQYFGPGTRLTVT.

The chain joins TRBV7-9 to TRBJ1-2, with 7 bases aligning to TRBD1. The length of the CDR3 is 14 residues. V was pared by 5 bases and J by 4 bases, with 7 bases of the junction left unmatched. The germline V gene has CDR1 SEHNR and CDR2 FQNEAQ (reference sequence). For the CDR3, the DNA is TGTGCCAGCAGCGTCGAGGGGGCGGGCTATGGCTACACCTTC. This translates into CASSVEGAGYGYTF.

This chain uses TRBV28 with TRBJ1-5, with D possibly being TRBD1 (6 bases). The CDR3 length is 14 residues. The ends were cut back, 2 bases at V and 6 bases at J, with 11 bases in the middle. Germline CDR1 and CDR2: MDHEN and SYDVKM. CDR3 coding DNA: TGTGCCAGCAGTTTAAGAGACAGGAGTCAGCCCCAGCATTTT. Translation gives CASSLRDRSQPQHF.

This clone was seen a few times. The chain employs TRBV28 and TRBJ1-2; possibly TRBD1 for D (5 bases). The CDR3 is made up of 14 amino acids. V lost 5 bases and J lost 4, with 14 bases in between. Germline lookup yields CDR1 MDHEN and CDR2 SYDVKM. CDR3 in DNA: TGTGCCAGCAGTCCGGGGACTGATATCTATGGCTACACCTTC. This codes for CASSPGTDIYGYTF.

The V call is TRBV5-1, the J call TRBJ2-7; D is uncertain. The V end was cut by 2 bases, the J end by 2 bases, with 11 bases between. The CDR3 spans 14 residues. CDR1 and CDR2 (germline): SGHRS, YFSETQ. The CDR3 coding sequence is TGCGCCAGCAGCTTTGAGTACCCTCCCTACGAGCAGTACTTC. Protein product: CASSFEYPPYEQYF.

The V gene is TRBV13, the J gene TRBJ2-7; D unresolved. V was clipped by 2 bases and J by 3 bases, with 14 bases between them. There are 15 residues in the CDR3. From germline, CDR1 is PRHDT and CDR2 FYEKMQ (reference sequence). DNA for the CDR3: TGTGCCAGCAGCTTACAAGGTCCCTACTACTACGAGCAGTACTTC. It yields the protein CASSLQGPYYYEQYF.

This rearrangement joins TRBV25-1 to TRBJ2-1; TRBD2 agrees at 11 bases. The CDR3 extends over 18 amino acids. Germline V CDR1 and CDR2: MGHDK, SYGVNS. The trim removed 3 bases at V and 4 bases at J, leaving 11 bases unmatched. CDR3 DNA sequence: TGTGCCAGCAGTGACCCTGCCTCGACTAGCGGGACTTACAATGAGCAGTTCTTC. Protein: CASSDPASTSGTYNEQFF.

This chain connects TRBV7-2 to TRBJ2-7; possible D gene TRBD1, 5 bases. V was cut by 3 bases and J by 6 bases, with 15 bases left in between. Germline-derived CDR1 and CDR2 are SGHTA and FQGNSA. The CDR3 loop spans 14 amino acids. The chain's CDR3 is CASSFSPGHREQYF. The CDR3 nucleotides read TGTGCCAGCAGCTTTTCCCCAGGACATCGCGAGCAGTACTTC.

This clone was observed a handful of times. V gene TRBV5-1 combines with J gene TRBJ1-2; maybe TRBD1 (6 bases). The CDR3 is 13 residues long. CDR1 and CDR2 from the germline V gene are SGHRS and YFSETQ. V was cut by 2 bases and J by 8 bases, with 13 bases left in between. CDR3 in amino acids: CASSFSGEEGYTF. In nucleotides, the CDR3 is TGCGCCAGCAGCTTCTCAGGGGAAGAGGGCTACACCTTC.